The clone carrying this TCR beta chain was picked up a small number of times. From germline, CDR1 is SGDLS and CDR2 YYNGEE. This CDR3 has 14 amino acids. Trimming left V 3 bases short and J 5 bases short, with 14 bases between. The sample belongs to a study of T-cell reconstitution after alpha-beta-depleted transplantation in children. The library targeted TCRbeta and was prepared with unique molecular identifiers. TCRdb used MiXCR to reprocess the PCR reads, holding one entry per CDR3 protein. This table has some 530,000 distinct CDR3 sequences, roughly an eighth appearing once. The receptor was derived from a human donor who donated a stem cell graft to a child with combined immunodeficiency. The chain recombines TRBV9 with TRBJ2-5; a weak D match, TRBD2 (6 bases). The specimen was PBMCs from the stem cell graft donor, collected from the stem cell graft. The CDR3 is CASSGPGVSETQYF. CDR3 nucleotides: TGTGCCAGCAGCGGCCCGGGGGTGTCGGAGACCCAGTACTTC. The complete variable domain, with remaining parts taken from reference TRBV9 and TRBJ2-5, reads DSGVTQTPKHLITATGQRVTLRCSPRSGDLSVYWYQQSLDQGLQFLIQYYNGEERAKGNILERFSAQQFPDLHSELNLSSLELGDSALYFCASSGPGVSETQYFGPGTRLLVL.